What follows are 21 T cell receptor beta chains derived from one specimen sequenced in a study of cytomegalovirus exposure and HLA in healthy donors. The PCR ran on 60 Vbeta and 13 Jbeta primers. Clones were read by immunoSEQ multiplex PCR, and TCRdb kept only the in-frame ones, dropping some. The sample lists 55,000 to 75,000 clones, about 87% occurring once. Sequencing input: PBMCs. These receptors were taken from a man aged 18-30 years in good health and CMV-seronegative.

The CDR3 sequence is CASSLERNQPQHF. The CDR3 DNA reads TGTGCCAGCAGCTTGGAGAGGAATCAGCCCCAGCATTTT. The chain is built from TRBV5-6 and TRBJ1-5; D ambiguous. This CDR3 contains 13 residues. Trimming stripped 0 bases from V and 4 bases from J, with 5 bases between. CDR1 is SGHDT, CDR2 YYEEEE, per germline.

This CDR3 reads CASTLGLTSTDTQYF. CDR3 nucleotides: TGCGCCAGCACCCTCGGACTGACTAGCACAGATACGCAGTATTTT. V gene TRBV10-1 combines with J gene TRBJ2-3, with TRBD2 as a possible D gene (5 bases). This CDR3 spans 15 amino acids. Trimming stripped 7 bases from V and 0 bases from J, with 14 bases between. Germline V lookup: CDR1 WNHNN, CDR2 SYGVQD (reference sequence).

The V and J genes are TRBV28 and TRBJ1-4; D gene uncertain. V lost 6 bases and J lost 3, with 8 bases in between. Germline CDR1 reads MDHEN; CDR2 reads SYDVKM. CDR3 size: 13 residues. CDR3 residues: CASSPSPNEKLFF. The DNA of the CDR3 is TGTGCCAGCAGCCCCTCCCCTAATGAAAAACTGTTTTTT. The full variable domain, its missing parts supplied by reference TRBV28 and TRBJ1-4, is DVKVTQSSRYLVKRTGEKVFLECVQDMDHENMFWYRQDPGLGLRLIYFSYDVKMKEKGDIPEGYSVSREKKERFSLILESASTNQTSMYLCASSPSPNEKLFFGSGTQLSVL.

The rearrangement joins TRBV7-9 to TRBJ1-1; possible D gene TRBD1, 5 bases. Germline V gene sequence: CDR1 SEHNR, CDR2 FQNEAQ (reference sequence). The CDR3 is made up of 14 amino acids. Trimming removed 5 bases from V and 1 base from J, with 11 bases in between. CDR3 protein: CASSPFRANTEAFF. For the CDR3, the DNA is TGTGCCAGCAGCCCATTCAGGGCGAACACTGAAGCTTTCTTT.

The V gene is TRBV4-1, the J gene TRBJ1-1; 7 bases agree with TRBD1. The V and J ends lost 2 bases and 3 bases, in that order; junction bases with no gene match: 9. CDR3 length: 16 residues. Germline lookup yields CDR1 MGHRA and CDR2 YSYEKL. The DNA of the CDR3 is TGCGCCAGCAGCCAATGGGGTTCCAGGGGGGACACTGAAGCTTTCTTT. This codes for CASSQWGSRGDTEAFF.

In this sample, this clone turned up once. V and J are TRBV19 and TRBJ1-2; no reliable D call. The V end lost 7 bases, the J end lost 10 bases, and 13 bases lay between the germline ends. This CDR3 is built from 11 residues. Germline values: CDR1 LNHDA, CDR2 SQIVND (reference sequence). The DNA for the CDR3 is TGTGCCAGTACCAAGGGAGCGTTCTACACCTTC. The encoded protein is CASTKGAFYTF.

The V call is TRBV11-3, the J call TRBJ2-7, with a possible D match to TRBD2 (5 bases). The germline gives CDR1 SGHNT, CDR2 YENEEA. The CDR3 is 16 amino acids. The ends were cut back, 3 bases at V and 5 bases at J, with 20 bases in the middle. The CDR3 bases are TGTGCCAGCAGCTTGGTAAGGATCGGCCTTAGCGACGAGCAGTACTTC. Protein: CASSLVRIGLSDEQYF.

The chain combines TRBV7-9 with TRBJ2-1, with 10 positions matching TRBD2. This CDR3 has 16 residues. Unmatched junction bases numbered 7, after V lost 5 bases and J lost 3 bases. Germline CDR1 and CDR2: SEHNR and FQNEAQ (reference sequence). CDR3 nucleotide sequence: TGTGCCAGCAGCCATGACCTAGCGGGAGTCTACAATGAGCAGTTCTTC. It codes for CASSHDLAGVYNEQFF.

The rearrangement joins TRBV19 to TRBJ1-6; D is ambiguous. Germline CDR1 and CDR2: LNHDA and SQIVND (reference sequence). V dropped 8 bases and J dropped 6 bases, with 14 bases sitting between them. The CDR3 is 14 residues long. The DNA for the CDR3 is TGTGCCAGTTCCGTGGCCCGGGGTAATTCACCCCTCCACTTT. This encodes CASSVARGNSPLHF.

The table lists this clone with a count of one. CDR3: CASSRRDKNTEAFF. For the CDR3, the DNA is TGTGCCAGCAGCCGACGGGACAAGAACACTGAAGCTTTCTTT. The chain carries TRBV11-2 and TRBJ1-1; maybe TRBD1 (6 bases). Germline CDR1 reads SGHAT; CDR2 reads FQNNGV. Trimming stripped 5 bases from V and 1 base from J, with 11 bases between. The CDR3 is 14 amino acids. Together with reference TRBV11-2 and TRBJ1-1, the CDR3 gives the full variable domain: EAGVAQSPRYKIIEKRQSVAFWCNPISGHATLYWYQQILGQGPKLLIQFQNNGVVDDSQLPKDRFSAERLKGVDSTLKIQPAKLEDSAVYLCASSRRDKNTEAFFGQGTRLTVV.

The genes are TRBV28 and TRBJ2-7, with 9 bases fitting TRBD1. The CDR3 has 14 amino acids. CDR1 MDHEN and CDR2 SYDVKM come from the germline V gene. J gave up 4 bases and V 5 bases, and 6 bases lay outside the gene matches. The CDR3 loop is CASSAGDRVYEQYF. In nucleotides, the CDR3 is TGTGCCAGCAGTGCCGGGGACAGGGTTTACGAGCAGTACTTC.

This clone showed up just once. The chain employs TRBV6-1 and TRBJ1-6; D possibly corresponds to TRBD1 (6 bases). The germline CDR1 and CDR2 sequences are MNHNS and SASEGT. The CDR3 has 15 residues. V was pared by 1 base and J by 9 bases, with 13 bases between. CDR3 protein: CASSEVGAGGSPLHF. The CDR3 DNA sequence: TGTGCCAGCAGTGAAGTGGGGGCCGGCGGTTCACCCCTCCACTTT.

The J gene is TRBJ2-5, the V gene TRBV6-6; perhaps TRBD2 as D (6 bases). CDR3 size: 14 residues. With 8 bases removed from V and 3 bases from J, the gap between germline ends came to 16 bases. CDR1 MNHNY and CDR2 SVGAGI come from the germline V gene (reference sequence). This chain's CDR3 is CASHLRGVEETQYF. CDR3 DNA: TGTGCCAGCCACTTGCGGGGTGTGGAAGAGACCCAGTACTTC.

The genes are TRBV25-1 and TRBJ2-7; D might be TRBD1 (5 bases). The CDR3 is made up of 13 amino acids. Between the trimmed V and J ends, which lost 6 bases and 0 bases, there was a span of 9 bases. CDR1 and CDR2 from the germline V gene are MGHDK and SYGVNS. Written as DNA, the CDR3 is TGTGCCAGCAGGGGGCTCTACTCCTACGAGCAGTACTTC. This gives the protein CASRGLYSYEQYF.

V usage is TRBV28 and J usage is TRBJ2-7, with D possibly being TRBD1 (5 bases). Germline loops: CDR1 MDHEN, CDR2 SYDVKM. There are 15 residues in the CDR3. The V gene lost 1 base and the J gene lost 0 bases, with 10 bases spanning the gap. CDR3 region: CASSLSAGISYEQYF. The DNA of the CDR3 is TGTGCCAGCAGTTTATCGGCAGGGATCTCCTACGAGCAGTACTTC.

The rearrangement links TRBV25-1 to TRBJ2-1, with 9 bases aligning to TRBD1. CDR3 size: 17 residues. V shed 6 bases, J shed 12 bases, and the junction held 21 bases outside the gene matches. The germline V gene encodes CDR1 MGHDK and CDR2 SYGVNS. CDR3 coding DNA: TGTGCCAGCAGCCAACCGAGTACAGGGGGCAGGGACAGAGGGCAGTTCTTC. Translating it yields CASSQPSTGGRDRGQFF.

The gene calls are TRBV7-9 and TRBJ1-2, with D hard to call. Between the trimmed V and J ends, which lost 1 base and 4 bases, there was a span of 10 bases. This CDR3 is built from 14 residues. CDR1 and CDR2 (germline): SEHNR, FQNEAQ (reference sequence). CDR3 bases: TGTGCCAGCAGCTTAGGGACGGGAGTCTATGGCTACACCTTC. It specifies CASSLGTGVYGYTF. Looking up the rest from reference TRBV7-9 and TRBJ1-2 gives the full variable domain: DTGVSQNPRHKITKRGQNVTFRCDPISEHNRLYWYRQTLGQGPEFLTYFQNEAQLEKSRLLSDRFSAERPKGSFSTLEIQRTEQGDSAMYLCASSLGTGVYGYTFGSGTRLTVV.

To note about this clone: An end of the junction does not agree with germline; a read error may underlie this. The chain couples TRBV7-7 to TRBJ2-2, with 7 bases that match TRBD2. CDR3 length equals 13 residues. CDR1 is SSHAT, CDR2 FNYEAQ, per germline (reference sequence). CDR3 sequence reads: CASSSGETGELFF. The CDR3 DNA follows: TGTGCTAGCAGCAGCGGGGAAACCGGGGAGCTGTTTTTT.

This clone was observed a handful of times. V gene TRBV2 combines with J gene TRBJ2-3; D unclear. In germline, CDR1 is SNHLY, CDR2 FYNNEI. This CDR3 has 13 amino acids. The V gene lost 5 bases and the J gene lost 0 bases, with 6 bases spanning the gap. The CDR3 region has the DNA TGTGCCAGCAGTTCGGAGAGCACAGATACGCAGTATTTT. Translation: CASSSESTDTQYF.

The chain has TRBV30 and TRBJ1-5; D may be TRBD1 (5 bases). V shed 3 bases and J shed 2 bases, with 11 bases lying between them. CDR1 and CDR2 (germline): GTSNPN, SVGIG (reference sequence). The CDR3 totals 14 residues. The CDR3 region is CAWRGAGGNQPQHF. The CDR3 bases are TGTGCCTGGAGAGGGGCCGGTGGCAATCAGCCCCAGCATTTT.

The chain carries TRBV7-9 and TRBJ2-1, with D possibly TRBD1 on 6 matching bases. Trimming cost V 0 bases and J 4 bases, with 10 bases left between them. Germline V gives CDR1 SEHNR, CDR2 FQNEAQ (reference sequence). The CDR3 runs 15 residues. This CDR3 reads CASSLAAQGYNEQFF. In nucleotides, the CDR3 is TGTGCCAGCAGCTTAGCGGCTCAGGGGTACAATGAGCAGTTCTTC.